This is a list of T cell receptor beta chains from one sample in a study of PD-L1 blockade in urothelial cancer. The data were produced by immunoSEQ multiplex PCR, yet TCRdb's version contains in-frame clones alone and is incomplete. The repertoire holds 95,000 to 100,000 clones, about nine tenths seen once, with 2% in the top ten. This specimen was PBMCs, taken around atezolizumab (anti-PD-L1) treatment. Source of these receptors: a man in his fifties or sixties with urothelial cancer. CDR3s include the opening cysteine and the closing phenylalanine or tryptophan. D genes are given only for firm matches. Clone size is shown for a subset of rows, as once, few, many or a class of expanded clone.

cdr3_aa: CASDRVRNSNQPQHF; cdr3_nt: TGTGCCAGCGACCGGGTCCGTAATAGCAATCAGCCCCAGCATTTT; v_call: TRBV2; d_call: .; clone_size: .; j_call: TRBJ1-5
cdr3_aa: CASSPRDTGIAKNIQYF; cdr3_nt: TGTGCCAGCAGCCCCCGGGACACGGGGATAGCCAAAAACATTCAGTACTTC; v_call: TRBV5-5; d_call: .; clone_size: once; j_call: TRBJ2-4
cdr3_aa: CASSRTGRYGYTF; cdr3_nt: TGTGCCAGCAGTCGGACAGGGCGCTATGGCTACACCTTC; v_call: TRBV28; d_call: TRBD1; clone_size: .; j_call: TRBJ1-2
cdr3_aa: CASSVGRDTEAFF; cdr3_nt: TGTGCCAGCAGCGTAGGCAGGGATACTGAAGCTTTCTTT; v_call: TRBV9; d_call: .; clone_size: .; j_call: TRBJ1-1
cdr3_aa: CASSLSQGSGKLFF; cdr3_nt: TGTGCCAGCAGTTTATCCCAGGGCTCGGGAAAACTGTTTTTT; v_call: TRBV7-9; d_call: .; clone_size: few; j_call: TRBJ1-4
cdr3_aa: CASSLIEREGYEQYF; cdr3_nt: TGCGCCAGCAGCTTAATTGAGCGGGAGGGCTACGAGCAGTACTTC; v_call: TRBV5-1; d_call: TRBD2; clone_size: .; j_call: TRBJ2-7
cdr3_aa: CASNRGQGDTEAFF; cdr3_nt: TGCGCCAGCAATCGAGGACAGGGTGACACTGAAGCTTTCTTT; v_call: TRBV5-1; d_call: TRBD1; clone_size: .; j_call: TRBJ1-1
cdr3_aa: CASRWTGDQPQHF; cdr3_nt: TGTGCCAGCAGGTGGACGGGAGATCAGCCCCAGCATTTT; v_call: TRBV2; d_call: .; clone_size: .; j_call: TRBJ1-5
cdr3_aa: CASSQGSGTGGGYEQYF; cdr3_nt: TGCGCCAGCAGCCAAGGATCTGGGACAGGGGGGGGATACGAGCAGTACTTC; v_call: TRBV4-1; d_call: TRBD1; clone_size: .; j_call: TRBJ2-7
cdr3_aa: CASSRGGDTDTQYF; cdr3_nt: TGCGCCAGCAGCCGGGGGGGTGACACAGATACGCAGTATTTT; v_call: TRBV5-1; d_call: TRBD2; clone_size: .; j_call: TRBJ2-3
cdr3_aa: CAIRAGQSSGNTIYF; cdr3_nt: TGTGCCATCAGGGCGGGACAGAGCTCTGGAAACACCATATATTTT; v_call: TRBV10-3; d_call: TRBD1; clone_size: .; j_call: TRBJ1-3
cdr3_aa: CASSQERVYGYTF; cdr3_nt: TGCGCCAGCAGCCAAGAACGGGTCTATGGCTACACCTTC; v_call: TRBV4-1; d_call: .; clone_size: .; j_call: TRBJ1-2
cdr3_aa: CASSQVASNAEQYF; cdr3_nt: TGCGCCAGCAGCCAAGTAGCTAGTAACGCGGAGCAGTACTTC; v_call: TRBV4-1; d_call: .; clone_size: .; j_call: TRBJ2-7
cdr3_aa: CATSRDFTSGSGANVLTF; cdr3_nt: TGTGCCACCAGCAGAGATTTTACCTCAGGGTCTGGGGCCAACGTCCTGACTTTC; v_call: TRBV15; d_call: .; clone_size: .; j_call: TRBJ2-6
cdr3_aa: CAISASGGTQETQYF; cdr3_nt: TGTGCCATCAGTGCTAGCGGGGGGACTCAAGAGACCCAGTACTTC; v_call: TRBV10-3; d_call: TRBD2; clone_size: .; j_call: TRBJ2-5
cdr3_aa: CASSFIIGNTIYF; cdr3_nt: TGTGCCAGCAGCTTTATTATAGGAAACACCATATATTTT; v_call: TRBV7-2; d_call: .; clone_size: .; j_call: TRBJ1-3
cdr3_aa: CASSQTQSYEQYF; cdr3_nt: TGCGCCAGCAGCCAGACTCAGAGTTACGAGCAGTACTTC; v_call: TRBV4-1; d_call: .; clone_size: .; j_call: TRBJ2-7
cdr3_aa: CASSLRTGGQETQYF; cdr3_nt: TGTGCCAGCAGCCTGAGGACAGGGGGGCAAGAGACCCAGTACTTC; v_call: TRBV5-4; d_call: TRBD1; clone_size: .; j_call: TRBJ2-5
cdr3_aa: CASSLGGGGDEQYF; cdr3_nt: TGTGCCAGCAGCTTAGGAGGGGGCGGAGACGAGCAGTACTTC; v_call: TRBV7-9; d_call: TRBD1; clone_size: .; j_call: TRBJ2-7
cdr3_aa: CASTPSGVGYGYTF; cdr3_nt: TGTGCCAGCACCCCCTCGGGGGTGGGCTATGGCTACACCTTC; v_call: TRBV6-6; d_call: .; clone_size: once; j_call: TRBJ1-2
cdr3_aa: CASSSGQGNNEQFF; cdr3_nt: TGCGCCAGCAGCTCGGGACAGGGGAACAATGAGCAGTTCTTC; v_call: TRBV5-1; d_call: TRBD1; clone_size: .; j_call: TRBJ2-1
cdr3_aa: CASSFGTGYGYTF; cdr3_nt: TGTGCCAGCAGTTTTGGGACTGGGTATGGCTACACCTTC; v_call: TRBV28; d_call: .; clone_size: .; j_call: TRBJ1-2
cdr3_aa: CASSPELPGQGAYTF; cdr3_nt: TGTGCCAGCAGCCCAGAGCTCCCCGGACAGGGGGCATACACCTTC; v_call: TRBV9; d_call: TRBD1; clone_size: .; j_call: TRBJ1-2
cdr3_aa: CASSLEGARSYEQYF; cdr3_nt: TGCGCCAGCAGCTTGGAGGGGGCGCGAAGCTACGAGCAGTACTTC; v_call: TRBV5-1; d_call: TRBD1; clone_size: .; j_call: TRBJ2-7
cdr3_aa: CASSFLSPGQGTHLFF; cdr3_nt: TGTGCCAGCTCCTTCCTTAGTCCGGGACAGGGAACCCACCTGTTTTTT; v_call: TRBV5-6; d_call: TRBD1; clone_size: .; j_call: TRBJ1-4
cdr3_aa: CASSVNHGGAGNTGELFF; cdr3_nt: TGTGCCAGTAGCGTTAACCACGGGGGGGCAGGGAACACCGGGGAGCTGTTTTTT; v_call: TRBV19; d_call: TRBD2; clone_size: .; j_call: TRBJ2-2
cdr3_aa: CASSDGLTLGTQYF; cdr3_nt: TGCGCCAGCAGTGATGGACTCACCCTGGGGACCCAGTACTTC; v_call: TRBV10-1; d_call: .; clone_size: .; j_call: TRBJ2-5
cdr3_aa: CASSLTGGTEAFF; cdr3_nt: TGTGCCAGCAGCTTGACAGGGGGCACTGAAGCTTTCTTT; v_call: TRBV7-3; d_call: TRBD1; clone_size: .; j_call: TRBJ1-1
cdr3_aa: CASSPTRGNSYEQYF; cdr3_nt: TGTGCCAGCTCACCCACAAGGGGTAACTCCTACGAGCAGTACTTC; v_call: TRBV18; d_call: .; clone_size: .; j_call: TRBJ2-7
cdr3_aa: CASSFGSFNEQFF; cdr3_nt: TGTGCCAGCAGCTTCGGGAGCTTTAATGAGCAGTTCTTC; v_call: TRBV7-9; d_call: .; clone_size: .; j_call: TRBJ2-1
cdr3_aa: CASSLSGSSYNEQFF; cdr3_nt: TGCGCCAGCAGCTTAAGCGGGAGCTCCTACAATGAGCAGTTCTTC; v_call: TRBV5-1; d_call: TRBD2; clone_size: .; j_call: TRBJ2-1
cdr3_aa: CASSLLAGVAEQFF; cdr3_nt: TGTGCCAGCAGCTTGCTAGCGGGAGTGGCTGAGCAGTTCTTC; v_call: TRBV5-6; d_call: TRBD2; clone_size: .; j_call: TRBJ2-1
cdr3_aa: CASRGTGDGNQPQHF; cdr3_nt: TGTGCCAGCAGGGGGACGGGGGATGGCAATCAGCCCCAGCATTTT; v_call: TRBV27; d_call: .; clone_size: .; j_call: TRBJ1-5